This is a list of T cell receptor beta chains from one sample in a study of regulatory T cells in long-lasting Graves disease. Via MiXCR, TCRdb re-called the multiplex PCR reads, giving one row per CDR3 protein. The sample includes 390,000 or so distinct CDR3 sequences, approximately 10% of them seen just once. These data also featured in a second study, about T cells in Graves' hyperthyroidism and ophthalmopathy.

The material sequenced was peripheral blood mononuclear cells (PBMCs), taken at new diagnosis, from a patient treated with antithyroid drugs. The source of these receptors is a woman in her late teens or twenties with Graves disease. Each CDR3 is given with its conserved first and last residue. D genes are given only for firm matches.

v_call	j_call	d_call	cdr3_aa
TRBV3-1	TRBJ2-4	-	CASSQGKWGVAKNIQYF
TRBV12-3/TRBV12-4	TRBJ1-2	-	CASRRRGGLSLYGYTF
TRBV27	TRBJ2-4	-	CASSSAGPENIQYF
TRBV19	TRBJ2-7	-	CARTPRGQDEQYF
TRBV30	TRBJ2-5	-	CAWSFRGRETQYF
TRBV20-1	TRBJ2-5	TRBD2	CSARSGTSAYQETQYF
TRBV12-3/TRBV12-4	TRBJ1-2	-	CASSLISNYGYTF
TRBV7-3	TRBJ2-1	TRBD1	CAGSWGQSYNEQFF
TRBV7-2	TRBJ2-5	TRBD2	CASSLGGSRETQYF
TRBV7-2	TRBJ2-7	TRBD2	CASTLAGVIYEQYF
TRBV27	TRBJ1-3	-	CASSLSLRVGNTIYF
TRBV4-3	TRBJ2-2	-	CASSQERMITGELFF
TRBV28	TRBJ2-1	TRBD2	CASTRYGLAGGAKQFF
TRBV11-2	TRBJ2-1	TRBD2	CASSGYWGRASDEQFF
TRBV28	TRBJ2-1	-	CASSLVEGSDSYNEQFF
TRBV2	TRBJ1-5	-	CASSDTPTVSNQPQHF
TRBV11-3	TRBJ1-2	-	CASSLNPGRDEDGYTF
TRBV28	TRBJ2-6	-	CASSRRSGFFSGANVLTF
TRBV6-5	TRBJ2-2	-	CASSYGGVTGELFF
TRBV6-5	TRBJ2-3	-	CASSLGSTQYF
TRBV6-5	TRBJ1-2	-	CASSYFYGYTF
TRBV19	TRBJ2-1	TRBD2	CASSGASGRAFWEQFF
TRBV18	TRBJ1-2	-	CASSPPNNYDYTF
TRBV7-2	TRBJ1-2	-	CASSLGPYYGYTF
TRBV20-1	TRBJ2-7	TRBD2	CRVSGTSGYEQDF
TRBV5-1	TRBJ1-1	TRBD1	CASSPARDRSEAFF
TRBV12-3/TRBV12-4	TRBJ2-2	-	CASRTTVGELFF
TRBV20-1	TRBJ2-5	-	CSALDPVPASRSETQYF
TRBV7-9	TRBJ2-1	-	CASSLYSSPYNEQFF
TRBV7-9	TRBJ2-7	TRBD2	CASSSIGLAGGEQYF
TRBV4-3	TRBJ2-1	TRBD2	CASSPPGLAYNEQFF
TRBV19	TRBJ1-2	-	CASTMGEYYGYTF
TRBV12-3/TRBV12-4	TRBJ1-1	TRBD1	CASGTGPNTEAFF
TRBV12-3/TRBV12-4	TRBJ1-2	TRBD1	CASRLRQGQGYGYTF
TRBV4-3	TRBJ2-2	-	CASSPNRDVGELFF
TRBV9	TRBJ1-1	-	CASSVDPAWSTEAFF
TRBV6-1	TRBJ2-1	TRBD2	CASTPLAEPYNEQFF
TRBV28	TRBJ1-4	TRBD1	CASSLSLVRGVEKLFF
TRBV5-8	TRBJ1-4	-	CASSLVGRVEKLFF
TRBV12-3/TRBV12-4	TRBJ2-3	TRBD2	CASSFVPSGGGDTQYF
TRBV6-4	TRBJ2-1	-	CASSGGPAGTKFSYNEQFF
TRBV5-1	TRBJ1-2	TRBD1	CASSFTGANYGYTF
TRBV7-9	TRBJ1-4	-	CASSPLTNEKLFF
TRBV7-6	TRBJ2-2	-	CASSLAMNTGELFF
TRBV3-1	TRBJ2-1	TRBD1	CASSLEGQGNYNEQFF
TRBV7-2	TRBJ2-1	-	CASSAGQTSHEQFF
TRBV7-6	TRBJ1-2	-	CASSPTEVGGYGYTF
TRBV5-6	TRBJ2-5	-	CASSLGPPGGETQYF
TRBV12-3/TRBV12-4	TRBJ2-2	-	CASSYRGSNTGELFF
TRBV7-2	TRBJ1-4	-	CASSSQGVVGEKLFF
TRBV27	TRBJ2-2	TRBD1	CASSLSPGGRGELFF
TRBV28	TRBJ1-2	-	CASSLEGILPYGYTF
TRBV9	TRBJ2-3	-	CASSVGVGADTQYF
TRBV11-1	TRBJ1-1	-	CASSGRHQGMDTEAFF
TRBV6-2/TRBV6-3	TRBJ1-2	-	CASTDGPLPRDGYTF